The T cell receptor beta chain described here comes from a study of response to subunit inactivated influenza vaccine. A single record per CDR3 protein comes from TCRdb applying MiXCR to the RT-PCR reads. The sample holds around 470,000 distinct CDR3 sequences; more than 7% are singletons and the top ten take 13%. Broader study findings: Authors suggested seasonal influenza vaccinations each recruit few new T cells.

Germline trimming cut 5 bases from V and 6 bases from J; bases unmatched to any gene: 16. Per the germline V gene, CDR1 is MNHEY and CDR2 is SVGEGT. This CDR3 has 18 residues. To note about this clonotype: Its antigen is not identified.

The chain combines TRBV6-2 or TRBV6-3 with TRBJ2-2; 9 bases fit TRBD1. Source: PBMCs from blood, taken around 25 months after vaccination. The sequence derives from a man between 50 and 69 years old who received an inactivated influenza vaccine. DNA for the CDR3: TGTGCCAGCAGTATAAGGAAAACAGGGACAGGGATCTCCGGGGAGCTGTTTTTT. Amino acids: CASSIRKTGTGISGELFF.